The present entry profiles one T cell receptor beta chain with its context. Antigen unknown. It was through 5'RACE template switching that TCR cDNA was made, with a universal primer site and UMIs added. TCRdb ran MiXCR on the 5' RACE reads and lists one entry per CDR3 protein. The repertoire holds 300,000 to 400,000 distinct CDR3 sequences, around a tenth seen once, with less than 3.5% in the top ten. The source of the sample is a study of T cells after yellow fever vaccination. Study outcomes and limitations: Among all clonotypes, a small share was observed in both CD4 and CD8 compartments. Most primary-vaccination clones reappeared after the booster (approximately 95% CD4, about 88% CD8).

The CDR3 loop spans 16 amino acids. The germline V gene has CDR1 MNHEY and CDR2 SMNVEV (reference sequence). V dropped 3 bases and J dropped 6 bases, with 17 bases sitting between them. The chain links TRBV27 to TRBJ1-4; tentatively, D is TRBD1 (5 bases). The receptor comes from a young man who received the YFV17D yellow fever vaccine. Sequenced material: CD4+ T cells sorted from PBMCs, taken 45 days after the yellow fever booster vaccination. CDR3 sequence reads: CASSLSGDGSYEKLFF. The CDR3, as DNA: TGTGCCAGCAGTTTGTCGGGGGACGGCAGTTATGAAAAACTGTTTTTT.